This TCR beta chain was documented in a study of T cell responses to AZD1222 COVID-19 vaccine. General observations from the study: With two AZD1222 doses given, Spike-specific TCR breadth and depth both rose. Baseline seropositives among AZD1222 recipients totaled only five to seven. Vaccine-associated CD4 TCRs ranged over spike, dominating at 160-218 and 743-854. White British people made up most donors, females outnumbered males, and clonal diversity was possibly underestimated.

The repertoire was sequenced with immunoSEQ multiplex PCR; TCRdb's copy has only in-frame clones and lacks some. In the table there are 15,000 to 20,000 clones, around nine tenths of which are singletons. Germline V gives CDR1 LGHDT, CDR2 YNNKEL (reference sequence). The CDR3 is made up of 15 amino acids. The V gene lost 8 bases and the J gene lost 4 bases, with 15 bases spanning the gap. A remark on this clone: The antigen remains undetermined.

The chain joins TRBV3-1 (or the pseudogene TRBV3-2) to TRBJ2-6, with D possibly being TRBD1 (6 bases). Sample: peripheral blood, taken 28 days after the second AZD1222 dose. This TCR came from an adult who received the AZD1222 COVID-19 vaccine. CDR3 sequence reads: CASQFGGSGANVLTF. DNA for the CDR3: TGTGCCAGCCAATTTGGGGGCTCCGGGGCCAACGTCCTGACTTTC.